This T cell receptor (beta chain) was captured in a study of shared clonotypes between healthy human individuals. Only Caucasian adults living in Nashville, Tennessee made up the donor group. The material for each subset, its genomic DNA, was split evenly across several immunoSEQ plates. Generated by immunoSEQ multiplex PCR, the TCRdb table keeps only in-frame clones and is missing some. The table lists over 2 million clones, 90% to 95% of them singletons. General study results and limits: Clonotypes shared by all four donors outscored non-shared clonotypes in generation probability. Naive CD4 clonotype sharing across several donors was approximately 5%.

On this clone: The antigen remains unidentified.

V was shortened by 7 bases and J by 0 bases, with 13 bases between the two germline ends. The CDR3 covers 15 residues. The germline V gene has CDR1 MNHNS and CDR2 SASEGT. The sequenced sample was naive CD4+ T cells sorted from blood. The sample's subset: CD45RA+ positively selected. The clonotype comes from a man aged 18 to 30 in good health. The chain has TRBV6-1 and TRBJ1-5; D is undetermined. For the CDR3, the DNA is TGTGCCAGCACCGAAAGCGGAAATAGCAATCAGCCCCAGCATTTT. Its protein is CASTESGNSNQPQHF.